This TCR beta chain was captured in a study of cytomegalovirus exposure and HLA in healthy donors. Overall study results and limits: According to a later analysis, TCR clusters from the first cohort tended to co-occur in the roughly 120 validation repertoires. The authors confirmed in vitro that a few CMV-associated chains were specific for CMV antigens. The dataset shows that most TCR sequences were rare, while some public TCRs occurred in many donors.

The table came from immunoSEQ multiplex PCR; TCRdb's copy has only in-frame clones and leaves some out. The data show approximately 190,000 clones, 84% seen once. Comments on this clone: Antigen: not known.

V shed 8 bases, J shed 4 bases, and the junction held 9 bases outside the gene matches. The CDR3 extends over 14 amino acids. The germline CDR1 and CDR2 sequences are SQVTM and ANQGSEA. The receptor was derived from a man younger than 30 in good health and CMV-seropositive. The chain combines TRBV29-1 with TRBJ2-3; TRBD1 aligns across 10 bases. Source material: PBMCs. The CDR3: CSSRDRGNSDTQYF. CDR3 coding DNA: TGCAGCTCAAGGGACAGGGGAAATTCAGATACGCAGTATTTT.